This paragraph reports one T cell receptor beta chain. Sequenced by immunoSEQ multiplex PCR; TCRdb stores in-frame clones only, minus some. The table lists roughly 49,000 clones, 88% of them singletons, with roughly 3.2% in the top ten. The data are from a study of OX40 agonist ivuxolimab in advanced cancers. About the study: A history of anti-PD-1, anti-PD-L1 or anti-CTLA-4 therapy was acceptable, and 40% to 45% had some.

The germline V gene has CDR1 LGHNA and CDR2 YNFKEQ. Trimming pared 1 base from V and 3 bases from J, leaving 12 bases between. The CDR3 runs 16 residues. This TCR was recovered from an adult with an advanced solid tumor such as melanoma, head and neck, liver or kidney cancer. The chain employs TRBV4-2 and TRBJ1-4; D call uncertain. This material consisted of CD4+ or CD8+ T cells sorted from blood, taken in a trial of the OX40 agonist ivuxolimab. The CDR3 sequence is CASSQGAGLANEKLFF. CDR3 nucleotide sequence: TGTGCCAGCAGCCAAGGGGCCGGGTTGGCTAATGAAAAACTGTTTTTT.